A selection of T cell receptor beta chains follows, all from one sample in a study of blood T cell repertoires in COVID-19. Measured with immunoSEQ multiplex PCR; TCRdb has only the in-frame clones, and not every one. The profile shows approximately 140,000 clones, about four fifths of them singletons. Material: peripheral blood. The receptors derive from a human donor with acute or convalescent COVID-19. The donor label of this sample is uncertain. Both conserved end residues are part of each CDR3. Each record gives: V gene, J gene, D gene, clone size, CDR3 DNA, CDR3 protein. The D gene is left open where the match is weak. Clone size, where shown, is once, few, many, or a class for clones that have expanded.

v_gene: TRBV24-1
j_gene: TRBJ2-2
d_gene: TRBD1
abundance: NA
CDR3nt: TGTGCCACCAGTGATTTCGGGCAGGGGGTTACCGGGGAGCTGTTTTTT
CDR3aa: CATSDFGQGVTGELFF

v_gene: TRBV20-1
j_gene: TRBJ2-7
d_gene: NA
abundance: NA
CDR3nt: TGCAGTGCTAGTCCGGGGAGCTCCTACGAGCAGTACTTC
CDR3aa: CSASPGSSYEQYF

v_gene: TRBV5-1
j_gene: TRBJ1-1
d_gene: NA
abundance: NA
CDR3nt: TGCGCCAGCAGACAGAACACTGAAGCTTTCTTT
CDR3aa: CASRQNTEAFF

v_gene: TRBV6-5
j_gene: TRBJ1-1
d_gene: NA
abundance: once
CDR3nt: TGTGCCAGCAGAGCGGGTTATTCGATGAACACTGAAGCTTTCTTT
CDR3aa: CASRAGYSMNTEAFF

v_gene: TRBV19
j_gene: TRBJ2-3
d_gene: NA
abundance: NA
CDR3nt: TGTGCCAGTAGTATGGCCTCGTCAGATACGCAGTATTTT
CDR3aa: CASSMASSDTQYF

v_gene: TRBV3-1/TRBV3-2
j_gene: TRBJ1-5
d_gene: NA
abundance: NA
CDR3nt: TGTGCCAGCAGTCTCGGGAACCATGATCAGCCCCAGCATTTT
CDR3aa: CASSLGNHDQPQHF

v_gene: TRBV5-6
j_gene: TRBJ1-2
d_gene: NA
abundance: NA
CDR3nt: TGTGCCAGCACCATTGGCCCAATTTATGGCTACACCTTC
CDR3aa: CASTIGPIYGYTF

v_gene: TRBV21-1
j_gene: TRBJ2-2
d_gene: NA
abundance: NA
CDR3nt: TGTGCCAGCAGCAAGTACAAGAACACCGGGGAGCTGTTTTTT
CDR3aa: CASSKYKNTGELFF

v_gene: TRBV5-1
j_gene: TRBJ1-3
d_gene: NA
abundance: once
CDR3nt: TGCGCCAGCAGCTTGGAACAGAGCACTTCTGGAAACACCATATATTTT
CDR3aa: CASSLEQSTSGNTIYF

v_gene: TRBV6-5
j_gene: TRBJ1-3
d_gene: NA
abundance: NA
CDR3nt: TGTGCCAGCAGTTACCGCAGCTCTGGAAACACCATATATTTT
CDR3aa: CASSYRSSGNTIYF

v_gene: TRBV5-5
j_gene: TRBJ2-7
d_gene: TRBD2
abundance: NA
CDR3nt: TGTGCCAGCAGCTTGGAGGGACTAGCGGGGTTGGAGCAGTACTTC
CDR3aa: CASSLEGLAGLEQYF

v_gene: TRBV6-5
j_gene: TRBJ1-2
d_gene: NA
abundance: NA
CDR3nt: TGTGCCAGCAGTTACGCAGGGGATGGCTACACCTTC
CDR3aa: CASSYAGDGYTF

v_gene: TRBV11-2
j_gene: TRBJ2-7
d_gene: NA
abundance: few
CDR3nt: TGTGCCAGCAGCTTAGGGGGAGGGGGAGAGCAGTACTTC
CDR3aa: CASSLGGGGEQYF

v_gene: TRBV19
j_gene: TRBJ1-2
d_gene: TRBD1
abundance: NA
CDR3nt: TGTGCCAGTAGTGCCTCCGGGACAGGGCTGTCTGGAACCTTC
CDR3aa: CASSASGTGLSGTF

v_gene: TRBV29-1
j_gene: TRBJ1-1
d_gene: TRBD1
abundance: NA
CDR3nt: TGCAGCGTTGATCCACTTTCCGGGACAGCGAACACTGAAGCTTTCTTT
CDR3aa: CSVDPLSGTANTEAFF

v_gene: TRBV13
j_gene: TRBJ2-5
d_gene: NA
abundance: NA
CDR3nt: TGTGCCAGCAGCTCAAACGACAAGAACCAAGAGACCCAGTACTTC
CDR3aa: CASSSNDKNQETQYF

v_gene: TRBV7-9
j_gene: TRBJ2-1
d_gene: NA
abundance: NA
CDR3nt: TGTGCCAGCAGCTTGTATATGGGGCCGGCTTACAATGAGCAGTTCTTC
CDR3aa: CASSLYMGPAYNEQFF

v_gene: TRBV30
j_gene: TRBJ1-2
d_gene: NA
abundance: NA
CDR3nt: TGTGCCTGCACTGAAGTTGCAGGCTACACCTTC
CDR3aa: CACTEVAGYTF